These 30 T cell receptor beta chains were sequenced from one sample in a study of T cells expressing NK-cell markers. TCRdb reanalyzed the 5' RACE reads, giving one entry per CDR3 protein sequence and no DNA. The sample table includes about 460,000 distinct CDR3 sequences. Sequenced sample: blood T cells: a sorted CD56 or NKG2C T cell subset, CD4+ or CD8+ T cells, or bulk PBMC T cells (not recorded which). These receptors all stem from a woman aged 45-59 years in good health.

The chain employs TRBV4-2 and TRBJ2-4. The CDR3 has 16 amino acids. In germline, CDR1 is LGHNA, CDR2 YNFKEQ. The CDR3 reads CASSQDLGIVKNIQYF.

CDR3 sequence reads: CASSLGLAGVWSYNEQFF. This chain joins TRBV4-1 and TRBJ2-1; TCRdb names TRBD2, which stays unverified in the absence of DNA. CDR3 length equals 18 residues. Germline CDR1 and CDR2: MGHRA and YSYEKL.

The J gene is TRBJ2-1, the V gene TRBV3-1; TCRdb returns TRBD1, unconfirmable since there is no DNA. The CDR3 has 16 residues. CDR1 is LGHDT, CDR2 YNNKEL, per germline (reference sequence). CDR3 region: CASSQDMSGRGNEQFF.

The V and J genes are TRBV19 and TRBJ2-1; the TCRdb D gene call, TRBD1, has no DNA to confirm it. The CDR3 is 15 amino acids. The germline V gene encodes CDR1 LNHDA and CDR2 SQIVND (reference sequence). CDR3 region: CASSAQGKPYNEQFF.

V gene TRBV5-1 combines with J gene TRBJ2-3; TCRdb selects TRBD1, and the lack of DNA leaves this call unchecked. CDR3 size: 15 residues. Germline V gene sequence: CDR1 SGHRS, CDR2 YFSETQ. CDR3 residues: CASSLDRGGTDTQYF.

The rearrangement joins TRBV7-3 to TRBJ2-3. The germline V gene encodes CDR1 SGHTA and CDR2 FQGTGA. CDR3 length: 13 residues. The CDR3 is CASSLPGSDTQYF.

The rearrangement uses TRBV3-1 and TRBJ2-1; TCRdb picks TRBD2, but there is no DNA to check that call. The V gene's germline CDR1 is LGHDT and CDR2 YNNKEL (reference sequence). The CDR3 has 16 amino acids. CDR3 amino acids: CASSQVRSSVRNEQFF.

The rearrangement uses TRBV5-1 and TRBJ2-7; the D call from TCRdb, TRBD1, cannot be confirmed without DNA. CDR1 SGHRS and CDR2 YFSETQ come from the germline V gene. This CDR3 has 15 residues. The CDR3: CASSYVQGIDYEQYF.

This chain joins TRBV12-3 or TRBV12-4 and TRBJ1-6; the D gene TCRdb calls, TRBD1, cannot be checked with no DNA. The CDR3 loop spans 13 amino acids. CDR3 sequence: CASSLRGNSPLHF.

The chain is built from TRBV12-3 or TRBV12-4 and TRBJ2-2; no DNA is available, so the TRBD2 call from TCRdb remains unchecked. The CDR3 has 13 amino acids. The CDR3 here is CASDQRESWELFF.

This chain links TRBV20-1 with TRBJ1-1; the TRBD1 assignment by TCRdb is unverifiable without DNA. CDR1 and CDR2 (germline): DFQATT, SNEGSKA (reference sequence). CDR3 length: 14 residues. The CDR3 sequence is CSAGQGARDTEAFF.

CDR3 loop: CASRPGWGNEQFF. The chain uses TRBV7-8 and TRBJ2-1. Looked up from germline, CDR1 is SGHVS and CDR2 is FQNEAQ. The CDR3 is 13 residues long.

This rearrangement joins TRBV3-1 to TRBJ2-6; the TRBD1 assignment by TCRdb is unverifiable without DNA. Germline V gene data show CDR1 as LGHDT and CDR2 as YNNKEL (reference sequence). This CDR3 comprises 16 residues. This chain's CDR3 is CARPQAKNSGANVLTF. Complete variable domain (other parts from reference TRBV3-1 and TRBJ2-6): DTAVSQTPKYLVTQMGNDKSIKCEQNLGHDTMYWYKQDSKKFLKIMFSYNNKELIINETVPNRFSPKSPDKAHLNLHINSLELGDSAVYFCARPQAKNSGANVLTFGAGSRLTVL.

The gene calls are TRBV24-1 and TRBJ2-7. The CDR3 loop spans 13 amino acids. Germline V CDR1 and CDR2: KGHDR, SFDVKD. The chain's CDR3 is CATSARASYEQYF.

V usage is TRBV12-3 or TRBV12-4 and J usage is TRBJ2-2; TCRdb lists TRBD1, though no DNA is available to test this call. CDR3 size: 14 residues. The CDR3 reads CASIWAGMTGELFF.

This chain links TRBV5-1 with TRBJ2-2; the TCRdb D gene call, TRBD2, has no DNA to confirm it. The CDR3 spans 16 residues. CDR1 SGHRS and CDR2 YFSETQ come from the germline V gene. The CDR3 region is CASRRAGGGVTGELFF.

The rearrangement links TRBV7-9 to TRBJ1-2; without DNA, the TCRdb call of TRBD1 cannot be checked. Germline CDR1 SEHNR, CDR2 FQNEAQ (reference sequence). This CDR3 spans 14 amino acids. The CDR3 sequence: CASSQTGRSNGYTF.

The chain recombines TRBV12-3 or TRBV12-4 with TRBJ2-1. The CDR3 sequence is 12 residues long. This CDR3 is CASSLHWYEQFF.

This chain connects TRBV19 to TRBJ1-5; TCRdb's assignment of TRBD1 cannot be checked, as there is no DNA. The length of the CDR3 is 17 residues. In germline, CDR1 is LNHDA, CDR2 SQIVND (reference sequence). CDR3 protein: CASSSPLGRAANQPQHF.

The chain employs TRBV15 and TRBJ2-2; TCRdb returns TRBD2, unconfirmable since there is no DNA. The V gene's germline CDR1 is LNHNV and CDR2 YYDKDF (reference sequence). This CDR3 is built from 14 residues. CDR3 sequence reads: CATGGGINTGELFF.

This chain joins TRBV7-2 and TRBJ2-1; the TRBD1 assignment by TCRdb is unverifiable without DNA. Germline V gene lookup returns CDR1 SGHTA and CDR2 FQGNSA. The CDR3 extends over 17 amino acids. Here the CDR3 reads CASSFRFGGVLYNEQFF.

The chain is built from TRBV18 and TRBJ2-3; TCRdb picks TRBD2, but there is no DNA to check that call. Germline V gene sequence: CDR1 KGHSH, CDR2 LQKENI. This CDR3 region has 14 residues. The CDR3 spells CASSPGTVTDTQYF.

The V and J genes are TRBV5-1 and TRBJ2-5. The CDR3 runs to 14 residues. Germline-derived CDR1 and CDR2 are SGHRS and YFSETQ. The CDR3: CASSLGTLQETQYF.

This rearrangement joins TRBV10-2 to TRBJ2-4; TCRdb picks TRBD1, but there is no DNA to check that call. The CDR3 loop spans 15 amino acids. Germline CDR1 and CDR2: WSHSY and SAAADI. The CDR3 loop reads CASSGLWAGGNIQYF.

The CDR3 spells CASQRRGADTQYF. V and J are TRBV6-5 and TRBJ2-3; the TCRdb call, TRBD1, lacks DNA for checking. The CDR3 runs 13 residues. CDR1 is MNHEY, CDR2 SVGAGI, per germline.

The genes are TRBV5-1 and TRBJ2-2; TCRdb designates TRBD1, a call that cannot be tested without DNA. In germline, CDR1 is SGHRS, CDR2 YFSETQ. The CDR3 sequence is 17 residues long. Here the CDR3 reads CASSLAGGRLNTGELFF.

Here the CDR3 reads CSVTGVGQETQYF. V is TRBV29-1 and J is TRBJ2-5; the TCRdb D gene call, TRBD1, has no DNA to confirm it. Germline loops: CDR1 SQVTM, CDR2 ANQGSEA. The CDR3 contains 13 residues.

V usage is TRBV4-1 and J usage is TRBJ2-1. The CDR3 is made up of 13 amino acids. CDR1 is MGHRA and CDR2 is YSYEKL in the germline V gene. The CDR3 spells CASSQVSYNEQFF.

The genes are TRBV20-1 and TRBJ2-1; TCRdb calls TRBD2, which cannot be checked without DNA. The V gene's germline CDR1 is DFQATT and CDR2 SNEGSKA (reference sequence). There are 13 residues in the CDR3. CDR3 sequence reads: CSALQRGVDEQFF.

The gene calls are TRBV7-2 and TRBJ2-1; TCRdb lists TRBD2, though no DNA is available to test this call. The CDR3 loop spans 16 amino acids. Germline CDR1 SGHTA, CDR2 FQGNSA. The CDR3 sequence is CASSLESGRTYNEQFF.